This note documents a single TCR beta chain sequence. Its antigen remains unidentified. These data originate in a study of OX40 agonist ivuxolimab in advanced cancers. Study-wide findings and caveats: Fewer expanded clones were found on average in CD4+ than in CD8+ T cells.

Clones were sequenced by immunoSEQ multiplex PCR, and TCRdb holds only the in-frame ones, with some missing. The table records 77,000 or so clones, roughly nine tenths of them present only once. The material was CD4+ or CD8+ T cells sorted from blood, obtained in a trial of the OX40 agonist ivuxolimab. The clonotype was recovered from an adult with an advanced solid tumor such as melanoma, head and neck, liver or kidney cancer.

CDR3 in amino acids: CASSWGGLGMAEAFF. CDR3 sequence (DNA): TGCGCCAGCAGCTGGGGGGGCCTAGGTATGGCTGAAGCTTTCTTT. V is TRBV5-1 and J is TRBJ1-1; the D gene is possibly TRBD1 (6 bases). The CDR3 covers 15 residues. Trimming removed 3 bases from V and 6 bases from J, with 18 bases in between. Germline V lookup: CDR1 SGHRS, CDR2 YFSETQ. Based on the CDR3 plus reference TRBV5-1 and TRBJ1-1, the full variable domain is KAGVTQTPRYLIKTRGQQVTLSCSPISGHRSVSWYQQTPGQGLQFLFEYFSETQRNKGNFPGRFSGRQFSNSRSEMNVSTLELGDSALYLCASSWGGLGMAEAFFGQGTRLTVV.